The 14 T cell receptor beta chains given below trace back to one sample, sequenced in a study of beta chain features in type 1 diabetes. The study reverse transcribed the entire isolated RNA, so it sequenced expressed TCRB transcripts. TCRdb keeps only in-frame clones here, not all; method: immunoSEQ multiplex PCR. The table has fewer than 400,000 clones, around 8% seen once. Material: central memory CD4+ T cells from blood. Source of these receptors: a woman younger than 30 in good health.

The gene calls are TRBV6-5 and TRBJ1-1; TRBD1 might be the D (5 bases). The CDR3 is 14 amino acids. From germline, CDR1 is MNHEY and CDR2 SVGAGI. The V end lost 0 bases, the J end lost 7 bases, and 12 bases lay between the germline ends. The DNA of the CDR3 is TGTGCCAGCAGTTACTCACGACAGACGTTTGAAGCTTTCTTT. Protein sequence: CASSYSRQTFEAFF.

This clone was seen a few times. The V call is TRBV6-5, the J call TRBJ1-5; maybe TRBD1 (6 bases). This CDR3 has 14 amino acids. Germline values: CDR1 MNHEY, CDR2 SVGAGI. Trimming left V 5 bases short and J 6 bases short, with 14 bases between. The CDR3 protein is CASSVQGGGQPQHF. The CDR3 bases are TGTGCCAGCAGTGTACAGGGTGGGGGTCAGCCCCAGCATTTT.

The genes are TRBV4-2 and TRBJ2-6, with 7 bases fitting TRBD1. V dropped 3 bases and J dropped 4; count of bases not matched to a gene: 6. CDR3 length equals 16 residues. Germline V gene data show CDR1 as LGHNA and CDR2 as YNFKEQ. As DNA, the CDR3 is TGTGCCAGCAGCCACCTGACAGGGTCCGGGGCCAACGTCCTGACTTTC. Translated, it gives CASSHLTGSGANVLTF.

This clone was recorded many times. The chain links TRBV27 to TRBJ2-3; TRBD2 matches at 7 bases. V was pared by 7 bases and J by 5 bases, with 15 bases of the junction left unmatched. Looked up from germline, CDR1 is MNHEY and CDR2 is SMNVEV (reference sequence). The CDR3 has 16 residues. In DNA, the CDR3 is TGTGCCAGCACCATGAGCGGGAATACCCACGTAGATACGCAGTATTTT. This sequence encodes CASTMSGNTHVDTQYF.

The chain links TRBV11-2 to TRBJ2-3; the match to TRBD1 covers 7 bases. The CDR3 has 17 residues. Per the germline V gene, CDR1 is SGHAT and CDR2 is FQNNGV. J lost 0 bases, V lost 1 base, and 7 bases had no gene match. The CDR3 sequence: CASSLVSGGVSTDTQYF. CDR3 bases: TGTGCCAGCAGCTTAGTTTCAGGGGGAGTGAGCACAGATACGCAGTATTTT.

The chain combines TRBV6-1 with TRBJ2-3; no firm D call. The germline V gene encodes CDR1 MNHNS and CDR2 SASEGT. The V end lost 6 bases, the J end lost 0 bases, and 13 bases lay between the germline ends. The CDR3 loop spans 15 amino acids. DNA of the CDR3: TGTGCCAGCAGCGATAAACGCAGGAGCACAGATACGCAGTATTTT. This sequence encodes CASSDKRRSTDTQYF.

This clone was counted only a few times. The gene calls are TRBV5-5 and TRBJ1-2; D call uncertain. The V gene's germline CDR1 is SGHKS and CDR2 YYEKEE (reference sequence). The CDR3 sequence is 13 residues long. Trimming stripped 0 bases from V and 3 bases from J, with 6 bases between. The CDR3 sequence is CASSLALDYGYTF. The CDR3 DNA reads as TGTGCCAGCAGCTTGGCCTTGGACTATGGCTACACCTTC.

This clone was detected only a few times. This chain links TRBV18 with TRBJ1-6, with D uncertain. CDR1 and CDR2 from the germline V gene are KGHSH and LQKENI. V was trimmed by 3 bases and J by 7 bases, leaving 13 bases between them. The CDR3 runs to 15 residues. In nucleotides, the CDR3 is TGTGCCAGCTCACCGTCGGGGTTTGGGAATTCACCCCTCCACTTT. Protein sequence: CASSPSGFGNSPLHF.

Here the CDR3 DNA reads TGCGCCAGCAGCCAACCGGGCACAGATACGCAGTATTTT. Translation: CASSQPGTDTQYF. The V and J genes are TRBV4-3 and TRBJ2-3; D is ambiguous. The germline CDR1 and CDR2 sequences are LGHNA and YSLEER. V was cut by 2 bases and J by 1 base, with 4 bases left in between. The CDR3 is made up of 13 amino acids.

A few counts support this clone. This chain links TRBV7-2 with TRBJ2-1; tentative D call: TRBD2 (7 bases). Trimming cost V 2 bases and J 10 bases, with 9 bases left between them. This CDR3 has 12 residues. Germline CDR1 reads SGHTA; CDR2 reads FQGNSA. The CDR3 DNA reads TGTGCCAGCAGCTTAACGGGGGGCGAGCAGTTCTTC. Translated, it gives CASSLTGGEQFF.

This clone has just a few counts. This rearrangement joins TRBV7-9 to TRBJ2-7, with D possibly matching TRBD1 (6 bases). CDR3 size: 14 residues. The V and J ends lost 4 bases and 0 bases respectively, with 10 bases between them. Germline loops: CDR1 SEHNR, CDR2 FQNEAQ (reference sequence). The CDR3: CASSSQGLSYEQYF. The CDR3 coding sequence is TGTGCCAGCAGCTCCCAGGGGCTCTCCTACGAGCAGTACTTC. Full variable domain (rest looked up from reference TRBV7-9 and TRBJ2-7): DTGVSQNPRHKITKRGQNVTFRCDPISEHNRLYWYRQTLGQGPEFLTYFQNEAQLEKSRLLSDRFSAERPKGSFSTLEIQRTEQGDSAMYLCASSSQGLSYEQYFGPGTRLTVT.

In regard to this clone: Being one base from a much bigger clone, this may be a read error. The J gene is TRBJ1-2, the V gene TRBV7-9, with a tentative D call TRBD1 (5 bases). CDR3 length equals 13 residues. Germline-derived CDR1 and CDR2 are SEHNR and FQNEAQ (reference sequence). The V end lost 3 bases, the J end lost 2 bases, and 7 bases lay between the germline ends. This CDR3 reads CASSFKGNYGYTF. For the CDR3, the DNA is TGTGCCAGCAGCTTTAAGGGGAACTATGGCTACACCTTC.

The rearrangement links TRBV1 to TRBJ2-3; the table's D call, TRBD1, was not checked against the DNA. TRBV1 is tagged as a pseudogene. This CDR3 comprises 15 residues. This CDR3 reads CTSSQDPQGTDTQYF. The CDR3 nucleotides are TGCACCAGCAGCCAAGATCCCCAGGGCACAGATACGCAGTATTTT.

This clone was seen only a few times. Different DNA sequences within this sample yield the same CDR3. The rearrangement uses TRBV20-1 and TRBJ1-1, with D uncertain. Trimming cost V 0 bases and J 4 bases, with 3 bases left between them. The CDR3 consists of 11 residues. Germline V CDR1 and CDR2: DFQATT, SNEGSKA (reference sequence). The chain's CDR3 is CSARESTEAFF. The CDR3, as DNA: TGCAGTGCTAGAGAGAGCACTGAAGCTTTCTTT.